The 18 T cell receptor beta chains below come from one sample, sequenced in a study of T cell changes during pregnancy in multiple sclerosis. Some clones are missing from TCRdb's copy, which holds only in-frame ones; the method was immunoSEQ multiplex PCR. The data contain about 30,000 clones, nearly 90% of them singletons. The sequencing used CD8+ T cells from peripheral blood mononuclear cells, collected in the second trimester of pregnancy. Source of these receptors: a female donor with multiple sclerosis, enrolled in a pregnancy study.

The rearrangement links TRBV28 to TRBJ1-1; the match to TRBD1 covers 7 bases. The CDR3 consists of 18 residues. Germline loops: CDR1 MDHEN, CDR2 SYDVKM. The ends lost 2 bases at V and 1 base at J; junction bases unmatched: 13. The CDR3 coding sequence is TGTGCCAGCAGTTTACCCCCGGACAGGTTACCTCAGAACACTGAAGCTTTCTTT. Its translation: CASSLPPDRLPQNTEAFF.

With regard to this clone: An end of the junction does not agree with germline; a read error may underlie this. V is TRBV7-7 and J is TRBJ2-7; 8 bases fit TRBD1. Per germline, CDR1 SSHAT and CDR2 FNYEAQ (reference sequence). The CDR3 extends over 16 amino acids. The CDR3 reads CASSSRQGTGSYEQYF. The CDR3 DNA follows: TGTGCTAGCAGCAGTCGACAGGGGACAGGCTCCTACGAGCAGTACTTC. The full variable domain, rest sourced from reference TRBV7-7 and TRBJ2-7, is GAGVSQSPRYKVTKRGQDVTLRCDPISSHATLYWYQQALGQGPEFLTYFNYEAQPDKSGLPSDRFSAERPEGSISTLTIQRTEQRDSAMYRCASSSRQGTGSYEQYFGPGTRLTVT.

This clone has only one observation. The rearrangement joins TRBV19 to TRBJ2-1, with 7 bases fitting TRBD2. The J segment lost 10 bases and the V segment lost 9 bases, leaving 15 bases of the junction unmatched. The CDR3 spans 14 residues. CDR1 and CDR2 (germline): LNHDA, SQIVND (reference sequence). The CDR3 loop is CASRARERSDEQFF. The CDR3 DNA sequence: TGTGCCAGCCGTGCGCGGGAGCGGTCTGACGAGCAGTTCTTC. The entire variable domain, with the rest obtained from reference TRBV19 and TRBJ2-1, is as follows: DGGITQSPKYLFRKEGQNVTLSCEQNLNHDAMYWYRQDPGQGLRLIYYSQIVNDFQKGDIAEGYSVSREKKESFPLTVTSAQKNPTAFYLCASRARERSDEQFFGPGTRLTVL.

The rearrangement uses TRBV9 and TRBJ2-2; no clear D. Looked up from germline, CDR1 is SGDLS and CDR2 is YYNGEE. The CDR3 contains 13 residues. V dropped 0 bases and J dropped 6 bases, with 6 bases sitting between them. In DNA, the CDR3 is TGTGCCAGCAGCGTAGGGAGTCCCGGGGAGCTGTTTTTT. The encoded protein is CASSVGSPGELFF.

The chain links TRBV7-9 to TRBJ2-5; a possible D gene is TRBD1 (6 bases). This CDR3 is 14 amino acids long. The germline CDR1 and CDR2 sequences are SEHNR and FQNEAQ (reference sequence). V lost 4 bases, J lost 1 base, and 10 bases lay in between. Written as DNA, the CDR3 is TGTGCCAGCAGCTCCTCGACAGGCCAAGAGACCCAGTACTTC. It translates to CASSSSTGQETQYF.

V usage is TRBV27 and J usage is TRBJ1-1; 8 bases map to TRBD1. CDR1 is MNHEY and CDR2 is SMNVEV in the germline V gene (reference sequence). With V trimmed by 6 bases and J by 10 bases, 4 bases remained unmatched. This CDR3 comprises 11 residues. CDR3 region: CASRDGTGAFF. In nucleotides, the CDR3 is TGTGCCAGCAGAGACGGGACAGGAGCTTTCTTT.

The genes are TRBV13 and TRBJ2-1, with 11 nucleotides matching TRBD2. CDR3 length: 15 residues. V lost 6 bases and J lost 6; bases outside the gene matches: 7. From germline, CDR1 is PRHDT and CDR2 FYEKMQ (reference sequence). This CDR3 is CASSFTSGSFNEQFF. For the CDR3, the DNA is TGTGCCAGCAGTTTCACTAGCGGGAGCTTCAATGAGCAGTTCTTC.

The V and J genes are TRBV7-3 and TRBJ2-3; perhaps TRBD2 as D (5 bases). Trimming took off 5 bases at V and 4 bases at J, with 10 bases between the two ends. The CDR3 runs 13 residues. Germline V CDR1 and CDR2: SGHTA, FQGTGA. CDR3 protein: CASSLLASDTQYF. CDR3 coding DNA: TGTGCCAGCAGCCTTCTAGCATCAGATACGCAGTATTTT.

This rearrangement joins TRBV27 to TRBJ1-5; D gene ambiguous. CDR3 length: 14 amino acids. V was cut by 5 bases and J by 6 bases, with 14 bases left in between. Germline V gene sequence: CDR1 MNHEY, CDR2 SMNVEV (reference sequence). The chain's CDR3 is CASSADSSSQPQHF. DNA for the CDR3: TGTGCCAGCAGTGCCGATTCATCTAGTCAGCCCCAGCATTTT.

The chain combines TRBV6-1 with TRBJ1-5; D perhaps matches TRBD1 (6 bases). The germline V and J ends were trimmed by 1 base and 7 bases, with 14 bases remaining between them. Germline V gene sequence: CDR1 MNHNS, CDR2 SASEGT. The CDR3 extends over 15 amino acids. CDR3 sequence reads: CASSEETGDTQPQHF. CDR3 in DNA: TGTGCCAGCAGTGAAGAGACAGGTGACACACAGCCCCAGCATTTT.

This sequence joins TRBV4-1 and TRBJ1-5; TRBD1 might be the D (5 bases). There are 15 residues in the CDR3. The germline V and J ends were trimmed by 0 bases and 4 bases, with 10 bases remaining between them. Germline V lookup: CDR1 MGHRA, CDR2 YSYEKL. The CDR3, as DNA: TGCGCCAGCAGCCAAGAGATAGGGGCTAATCAGCCCCAGCATTTT. Protein product: CASSQEIGANQPQHF.

V gene TRBV7-8 combines with J gene TRBJ2-7, with TRBD1 matching 7 bases. CDR3 size: 16 residues. Trimming removed 5 bases from V and 7 bases from J; junction bases left unmatched: 17. CDR1 and CDR2 (germline): SGHVS, FQNEAQ. CDR3 in amino acids: CASSETLGQTRREQYF. CDR3 nucleotides: TGTGCCAGCAGCGAAACCCTGGGACAGACCCGTCGAGAGCAGTACTTC.

The genes are TRBV27 and TRBJ2-5, with a tentative D call TRBD2 (6 bases). The DNA end is a closer match to TRBJ2-7, so the J assignment may be wrong. This CDR3 contains 13 residues. The germline gives CDR1 MNHEY, CDR2 SMNVEV (reference sequence). The CDR3 reads CASSLGLLYEQYF. Here the CDR3 DNA reads TGTGCCAGCAGTTTGGGACTCCTTTACGAGCAGTACTTC.

V is TRBV29-1 and J is TRBJ2-7; possible D gene TRBD2, 6 bases. The ends were cut back, 0 bases at V and 2 bases at J, with 17 bases in the middle. The CDR3 is 16 amino acids. Per the germline V gene, CDR1 is SQVTM and CDR2 is ANQGSEA. The CDR3 here is CSVEEGRTGETYEQYF. DNA of the CDR3: TGCAGCGTTGAAGAAGGCAGAACGGGAGAGACCTACGAGCAGTACTTC.

The chain joins TRBV7-8 to TRBJ2-3; 8 bases are a match to TRBD2. Germline V gene data show CDR1 as SGHVS and CDR2 as FQNEAQ. There are 15 residues in the CDR3. V lost 7 bases and J lost 6; bases outside the gene matches: 12. The CDR3 sequence is CASTSTSDYVDTQYF. In DNA, the CDR3 is TGTGCCAGCACCTCGACTAGCGACTATGTGGATACGCAGTATTTT.

The CDR3 nucleotides read TGTGCCAGCAGCCGGGACTACAACTCTGGAAACACCATATATTTT. It translates to CASSRDYNSGNTIYF. The rearrangement links TRBV6-5 to TRBJ1-3, with a possible D match to TRBD1 (5 bases). V was clipped by 6 bases and J by 0 bases, with 12 bases between them. Germline CDR1 MNHEY, CDR2 SVGAGI. The CDR3 is 15 amino acids.

The V call is TRBV19, the J call TRBJ2-3; TRBD1 is a possible D gene (6 bases). Trimming shortened V by 4 bases and J by 1 base, and 9 bases separated the two germline ends. This CDR3 is built from 14 residues. Looked up from germline, CDR1 is LNHDA and CDR2 is SQIVND (reference sequence). For the CDR3, the DNA is TGTGCCAGTAGTACCCGACAGGGCACAGATACGCAGTATTTT. Protein sequence: CASSTRQGTDTQYF.

Relative to its sample, this clone is medium-sized (0.01 to 0.1%). CDR3 sequence (DNA): TGTGCCAGCAGTGTGCTGGCGGGAGAAGGGAATGAGCAGTTCTTC. Amino acid sequence: CASSVLAGEGNEQFF. This sequence joins TRBV6-4 and TRBJ2-1, with TRBD2 matching over 7 bases. Germline V gives CDR1 MRHNA, CDR2 SNTAGT. This CDR3 is built from 15 residues. The V and J ends lost 4 bases and 7 bases, in that order; junction bases with no gene match: 10.